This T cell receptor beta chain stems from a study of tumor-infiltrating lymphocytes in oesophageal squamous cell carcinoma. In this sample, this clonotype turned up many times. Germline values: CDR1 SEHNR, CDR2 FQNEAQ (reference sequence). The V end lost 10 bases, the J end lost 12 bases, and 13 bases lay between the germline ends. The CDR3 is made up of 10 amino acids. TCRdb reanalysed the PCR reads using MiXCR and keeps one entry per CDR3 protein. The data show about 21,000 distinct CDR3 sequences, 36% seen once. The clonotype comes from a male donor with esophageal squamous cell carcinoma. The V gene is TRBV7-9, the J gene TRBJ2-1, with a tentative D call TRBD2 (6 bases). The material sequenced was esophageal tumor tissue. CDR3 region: CATGGMGQFF. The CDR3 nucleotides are TGTGCCACCGGGGGTATGGGGCAGTTCTTC.